Included here is one TCR beta chain sequence, with context. Its specificity is unknown. Only in-frame clones appear in the TCRdb table, and some are missing; sequencing was by immunoSEQ multiplex PCR. The data contain some 390,000 clones, approximately 90% of them singletons. This record belongs to a study of Ad26.COV2.S vaccination and SARS-CoV-2 variants. Study as a whole: Dosing was one shot or two shots 56 days apart. General study results and limits: CD8+ and CD4+ T cells specific for spike reportedly responded with substantial breadth after vaccination. Vaccinees displayed broader spike-specific TCR repertoires than placebo recipients. Participants given vaccine showed non-spike TCR breadth similar to that of placebo recipients.

Treatment of the sample: some 20 received Ad26.COV2.S at low or high dose, single or two shots; about five received placebo; per-sample allocation not given. At day 63 after the first vaccine or placebo injection, samples were drawn. The CDR3 spans 15 residues. V shed 4 bases and J shed 4 bases, with 17 bases lying between them. Germline CDR1 reads LNHDA; CDR2 reads SQIVND (reference sequence). This specimen consisted of peripheral blood, obtained in a trial of Ad26.COV2.S vaccine versus placebo. This clonotype originated in a person between 18 and 65 years old who received the Ad26.COV2.S COVID-19 vaccine or a placebo. V usage is TRBV19 and J usage is TRBJ2-7, with D possibly being TRBD1 (6 bases). The CDR3 spells CASSTTPDSIYEQYF. CDR3 nucleotide sequence: TGTGCCAGTAGTACCACCCCGGACAGCATTTACGAGCAGTACTTC.